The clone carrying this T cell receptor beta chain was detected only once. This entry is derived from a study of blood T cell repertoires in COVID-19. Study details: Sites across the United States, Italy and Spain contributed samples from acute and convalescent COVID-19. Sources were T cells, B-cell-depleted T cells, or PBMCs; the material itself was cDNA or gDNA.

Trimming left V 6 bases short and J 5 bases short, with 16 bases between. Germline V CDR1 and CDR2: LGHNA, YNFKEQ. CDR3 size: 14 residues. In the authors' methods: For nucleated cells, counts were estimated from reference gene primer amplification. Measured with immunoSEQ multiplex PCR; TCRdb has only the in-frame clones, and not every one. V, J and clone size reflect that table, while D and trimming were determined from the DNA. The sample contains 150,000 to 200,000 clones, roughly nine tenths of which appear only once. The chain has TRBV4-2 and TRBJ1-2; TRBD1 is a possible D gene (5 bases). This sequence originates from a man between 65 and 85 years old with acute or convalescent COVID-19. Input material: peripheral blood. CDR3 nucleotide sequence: TGTGCCAGCAGTTACGGGGGGGAATTGTATGGCTACACCTTC. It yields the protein CASSYGGELYGYTF.